The present T cell receptor (beta chain) was sequenced within a study of T cells in Graves' hyperthyroidism and ophthalmopathy. Regarding the study as a whole: Progression to ophthalmopathy was predicted a median of roughly seven months early. Separating ophthalmopathy from stable hyperthyroidism was achieved by a 13 V-J model. Blood also contained most expanded thyroid clonotypes above 0.001.

This CDR3 has 12 amino acids. The V gene lost 5 bases and the J gene lost 6 bases, with 9 bases spanning the gap. Germline CDR1 reads KGHDR; CDR2 reads SFDVKD. It was RNA transcripts that yielded the amplified TCR beta CDR3 regions. With the HTBI primer set, the TCR CDR3 went through a first round of RT-PCR. One entry per CDR3 protein results from TCRdb running MiXCR on the multiplex PCR reads. The sample holds over 500,000 distinct CDR3 sequences, approximately 49% seen once. As regards this clonotype: Its antigen is still unknown.

The chain uses TRBV24-1 and TRBJ1-1; D is unclear. The specimen was peripheral blood or thyroid tissue (not recorded which). The sequence came from an adult woman with Graves' disease, either hyperthyroidism or ophthalmopathy (not recorded which). The CDR3 DNA reads as TGTGCCACCAGTGGCCGGGAGGCTGAAGCTTTCTTT. This gives the protein CATSGREAEAFF.